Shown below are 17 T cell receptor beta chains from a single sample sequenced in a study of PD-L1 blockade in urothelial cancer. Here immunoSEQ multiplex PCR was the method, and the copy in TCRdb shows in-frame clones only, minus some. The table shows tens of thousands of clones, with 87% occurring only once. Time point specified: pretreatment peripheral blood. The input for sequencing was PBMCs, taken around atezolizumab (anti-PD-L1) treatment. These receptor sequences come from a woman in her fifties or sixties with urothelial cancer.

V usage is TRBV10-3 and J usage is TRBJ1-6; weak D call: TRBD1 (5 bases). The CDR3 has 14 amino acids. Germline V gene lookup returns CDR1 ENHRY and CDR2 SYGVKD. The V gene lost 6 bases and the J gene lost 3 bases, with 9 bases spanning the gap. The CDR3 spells CAIRQANYNSPLHF. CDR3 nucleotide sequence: TGTGCCATCAGACAGGCGAACTATAATTCACCCCTCCACTTT.

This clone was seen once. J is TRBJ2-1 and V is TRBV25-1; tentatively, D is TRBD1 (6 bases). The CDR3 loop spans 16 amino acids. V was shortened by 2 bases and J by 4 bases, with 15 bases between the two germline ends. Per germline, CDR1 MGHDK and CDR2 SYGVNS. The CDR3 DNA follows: TGTGCCAGCAGTGAAAATACAGGGCGCACTTACAATGAGCAGTTCTTC. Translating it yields CASSENTGRTYNEQFF.

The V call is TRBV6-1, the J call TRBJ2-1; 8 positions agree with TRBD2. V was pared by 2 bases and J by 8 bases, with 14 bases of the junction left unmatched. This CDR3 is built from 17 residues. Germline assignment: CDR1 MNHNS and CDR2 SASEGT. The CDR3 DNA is TGTGCCAGCAGTGAAAAGAGCGGGAGTTTCGGTCTAGATGAGCAGTTCTTC. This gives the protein CASSEKSGSFGLDEQFF.

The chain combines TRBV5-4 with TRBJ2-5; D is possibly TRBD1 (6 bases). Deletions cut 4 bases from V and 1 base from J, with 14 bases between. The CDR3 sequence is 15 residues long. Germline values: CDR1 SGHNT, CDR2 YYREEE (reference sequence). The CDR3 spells CASSRGQSGQETQYF. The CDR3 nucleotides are TGTGCCAGCAGCCGAGGACAGAGTGGCCAAGAGACCCAGTACTTC.

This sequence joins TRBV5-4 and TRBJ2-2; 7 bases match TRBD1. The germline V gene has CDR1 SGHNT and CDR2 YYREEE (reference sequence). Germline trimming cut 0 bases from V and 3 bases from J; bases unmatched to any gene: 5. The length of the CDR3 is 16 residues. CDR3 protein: CASSLEYRGDTGELFF. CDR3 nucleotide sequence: TGTGCCAGCAGCTTGGAGTACAGGGGTGACACCGGGGAGCTGTTTTTT. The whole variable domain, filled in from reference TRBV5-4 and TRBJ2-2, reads ETGVTQSPTHLIKTRGQQVTLRCSSQSGHNTVSWYQQALGQGPQFIFQYYREEENGRGNFPPRFSGLQFPNYSSELNVNALELDDSALYLCASSLEYRGDTGELFFGEGSRLTVL.

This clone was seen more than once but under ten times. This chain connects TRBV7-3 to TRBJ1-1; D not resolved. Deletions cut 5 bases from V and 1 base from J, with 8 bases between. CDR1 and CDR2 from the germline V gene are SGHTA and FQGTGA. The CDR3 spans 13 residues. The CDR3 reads CASSRESNTEAFF. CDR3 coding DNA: TGTGCCAGCAGCCGAGAATCGAACACTGAAGCTTTCTTT. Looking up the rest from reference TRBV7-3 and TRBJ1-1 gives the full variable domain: GAGVSQTPSNKVTEKGKYVELRCDPISGHTALYWYRQSLGQGPEFLIYFQGTGAADDSGLPNDRFFAVRPEGSVSTLKIQRTERGDSAVYLCASSRESNTEAFFGQGTRLTVV.

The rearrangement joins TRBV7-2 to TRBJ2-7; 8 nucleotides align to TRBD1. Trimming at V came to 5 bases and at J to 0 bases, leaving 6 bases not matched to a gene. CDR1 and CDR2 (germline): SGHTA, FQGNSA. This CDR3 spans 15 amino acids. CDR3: CASSPGTGVSYEQYF. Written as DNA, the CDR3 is TGTGCCAGCAGCCCTGGGACAGGTGTCTCCTACGAGCAGTACTTC. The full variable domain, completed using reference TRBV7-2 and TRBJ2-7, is GAGVSQSPSNKVTEKGKDVELRCDPISGHTALYWYRQSLGQGLEFLIYFQGNSAPDKSGLPSDRFSAERTGGSVSTLTIQRTQQEDSAVYLCASSPGTGVSYEQYFGPGTRLTVT.

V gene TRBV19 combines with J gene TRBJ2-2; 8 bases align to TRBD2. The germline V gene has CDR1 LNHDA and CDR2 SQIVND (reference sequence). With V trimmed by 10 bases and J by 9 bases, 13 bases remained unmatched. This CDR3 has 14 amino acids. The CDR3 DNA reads TGTGCCACTGCGGGAGCGGGAGTGATCCGGGAGCTGTTTTTT. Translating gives CATAGAGVIRELFF.

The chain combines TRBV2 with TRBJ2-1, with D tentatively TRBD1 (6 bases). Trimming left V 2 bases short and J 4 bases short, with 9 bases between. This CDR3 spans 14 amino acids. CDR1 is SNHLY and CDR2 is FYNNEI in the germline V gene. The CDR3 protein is CASSELDSYNEQFF. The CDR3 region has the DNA TGTGCCAGCAGTGAACTGGACAGTTACAATGAGCAGTTCTTC.

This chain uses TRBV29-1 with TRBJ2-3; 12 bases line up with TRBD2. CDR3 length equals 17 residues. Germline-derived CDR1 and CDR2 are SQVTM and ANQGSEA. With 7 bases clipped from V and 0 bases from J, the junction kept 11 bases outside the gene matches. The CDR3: CSARWASGRASTDTQYF. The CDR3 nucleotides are TGCAGCGCTAGGTGGGCTAGCGGGAGGGCGAGCACAGATACGCAGTATTTT.

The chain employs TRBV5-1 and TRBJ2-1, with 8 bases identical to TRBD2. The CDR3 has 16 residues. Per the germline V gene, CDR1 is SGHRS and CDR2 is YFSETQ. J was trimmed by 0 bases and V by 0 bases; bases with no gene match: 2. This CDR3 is CASSLGSGSSYNEQFF. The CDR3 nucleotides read TGCGCCAGCAGCTTGGGCAGCGGGAGCTCCTACAATGAGCAGTTCTTC.

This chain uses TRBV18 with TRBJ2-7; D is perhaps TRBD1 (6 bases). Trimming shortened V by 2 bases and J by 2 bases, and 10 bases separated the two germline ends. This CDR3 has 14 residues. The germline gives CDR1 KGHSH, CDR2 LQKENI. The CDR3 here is CASSPGDTTYEQYF. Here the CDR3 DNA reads TGTGCCAGCTCACCAGGGGACACTACCTACGAGCAGTACTTC.

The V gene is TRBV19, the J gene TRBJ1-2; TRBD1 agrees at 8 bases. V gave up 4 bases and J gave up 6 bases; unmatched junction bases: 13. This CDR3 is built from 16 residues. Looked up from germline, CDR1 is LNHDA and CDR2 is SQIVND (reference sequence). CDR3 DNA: TGTGCCAGTAGTACTCCGGACAGGGCTCTGGTCGATGGCTACACCTTC. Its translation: CASSTPDRALVDGYTF.

CDR3 sequence reads: CASSDGPSGTYEQYF. CDR3 nucleotide sequence: TGCGCCAGCAGTGACGGTCCTAGCGGGACCTACGAGCAGTACTTC. The rearrangement joins TRBV10-1 to TRBJ2-7; 9 positions agree with TRBD2. This CDR3 is 15 amino acids long. The V gene's germline CDR1 is WNHNN and CDR2 SYGVQD (reference sequence). The V gene end was trimmed by 3 bases and the J gene end by 2 bases; junction bases not matched to a gene: 5.

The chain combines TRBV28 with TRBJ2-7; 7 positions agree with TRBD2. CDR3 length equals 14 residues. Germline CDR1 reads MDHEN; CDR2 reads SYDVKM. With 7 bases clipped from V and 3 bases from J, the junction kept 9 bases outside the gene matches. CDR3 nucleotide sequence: TGTGCCAGCAAGTGGGCTAGCGGAGACTACGAGCAGTACTTC. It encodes CASKWASGDYEQYF.

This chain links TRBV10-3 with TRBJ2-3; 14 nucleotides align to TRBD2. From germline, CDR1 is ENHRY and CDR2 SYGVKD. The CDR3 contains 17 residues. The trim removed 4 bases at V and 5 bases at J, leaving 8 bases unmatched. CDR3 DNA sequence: TGTGCCATCAGTGGACGGACTAGCGGGAGGTTCGGAGATACGCAGTATTTT. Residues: CAISGRTSGRFGDTQYF.

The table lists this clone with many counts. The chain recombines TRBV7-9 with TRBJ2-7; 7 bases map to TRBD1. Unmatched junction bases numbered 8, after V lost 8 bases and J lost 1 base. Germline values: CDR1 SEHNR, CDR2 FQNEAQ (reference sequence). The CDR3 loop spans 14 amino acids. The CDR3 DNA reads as TGTGCCAGCGAGGGGACAGTCGGTTCCTACGAGCAGTACTTC. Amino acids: CASEGTVGSYEQYF.